This T cell receptor beta chain was documented in a study of post-analysis software for immune sequencing data. Study context: The disease courses covered relapsing-remitting, secondary progressive and progressive-relapsing multiple sclerosis.

This clonotype appeared a few times. What it binds is not known. The authors incorporated unique molecular identifiers into the TCR beta cDNA libraries. Each batch of roughly 0.95 to 10 million T cells produced hundreds of thousands of cDNA molecules. TCRdb processed the PCR reads anew with MiXCR; each CDR3 protein has one entry. The data show about 570,000 distinct CDR3 sequences, less than 40% seen once. Study-wide results and limits: Under F measure analysis, samples from one preparation batch co-clustered strongly. Among a handful of TRBV segments more frequent in patients than controls were TRBV5-6, TRBV5-1 and TRBV20-1. The normalized Chao1 diversity of multiple sclerosis patients was significantly lower than that of controls.

This CDR3 is 13 amino acids long. Trimming stripped 0 bases from V and 10 bases from J, with 10 bases between. Germline CDR1 and CDR2: SGHVS and FNYEAQ. V and J are TRBV7-6 and TRBJ2-1, with a possible D match to TRBD2 (7 bases). The sequence came from a girl aged 2-17 years with multiple sclerosis. The sample taken for sequencing was blood. The CDR3 protein is CASSLAGGQEQFF. The CDR3, as DNA: TGTGCCAGCAGCTTAGCGGGGGGGCAGGAGCAGTTCTTC. The full variable domain, with the rest looked up from reference TRBV7-6 and TRBJ2-1, is GAGVSQSPRYKVTKRGQDVALRCDPISGHVSLYWYRQALGQGPEFLTYFNYEAQQDKSGLPNDRFSAERPEGSISTLTIQRTEQRDSAMYRCASSLAGGQEQFFGPGTRLTVL.